The 8 T cell receptor beta chains listed next were all sequenced from one sample in a study of beta chain features in type 1 diabetes. As every portion of the isolated RNA was reverse transcribed, the sequencing read expressed TCRB transcripts. Assay: immunoSEQ multiplex PCR; the TCRdb copy retains only in-frame clones and omits some. Here the sample spans 200,000 to 250,000 clones, roughly 30% being singletons. Sequenced sample: central memory CD4+ T cells from blood. The receptor set was obtained from a man aged 25 to 45 in good health.

In this sample, this clone turned up a few times. The J gene is TRBJ1-2, the V gene TRBV29-1, with 11 positions matching TRBD1. The trim removed 0 bases at V and 6 bases at J, leaving 9 bases unmatched. Germline CDR1 and CDR2: SQVTM and ANQGSEA. The CDR3 length is 16 residues. Here the CDR3 DNA reads TGCAGCGTTGAAGAGAATCGGACAGGGGGCAAGAATGGCTACACCTTC. Its translation is CSVEENRTGGKNGYTF.

This clone has only a few counts. The gene calls are TRBV29-1 and TRBJ2-7; D call uncertain. Germline-derived CDR1 and CDR2 are SQVTM and ANQGSEA. V lost 4 bases and J 3 bases, leaving 7 bases between the germline ends. The CDR3 has 11 amino acids. Here the CDR3 DNA reads TGCAGCGTTGTACTAAGCTACGAGCAGTACTTC. It codes for CSVVLSYEQYF.

This clone was seen a few times. The chain uses TRBV6-1 and TRBJ1-1; 8 bases are a match to TRBD1. The CDR3 sequence is 15 residues long. The ends lost 4 bases at V and 4 bases at J; junction bases unmatched: 8. The germline V gene encodes CDR1 MNHNS and CDR2 SASEGT. DNA for the CDR3: TGTGCCAGCAGTGGGACAGGGACCCACCGCACTGAAGCTTTCTTT. Translation gives CASSGTGTHRTEAFF.

The chain links TRBV5-1 to TRBJ2-7; D gene unclear. V lost 0 bases and J 6 bases, leaving 10 bases between the germline ends. This CDR3 has 13 amino acids. CDR1 is SGHRS and CDR2 is YFSETQ in the germline V gene. The CDR3 loop is CASSLDPVGEQYF. The CDR3 DNA follows: TGCGCCAGCAGCTTGGATCCAGTCGGCGAGCAGTACTTC. The full variable domain, with the rest looked up from reference TRBV5-1 and TRBJ2-7, is KAGVTQTPRYLIKTRGQQVTLSCSPISGHRSVSWYQQTPGQGLQFLFEYFSETQRNKGNFPGRFSGRQFSNSRSEMNVSTLELGDSALYLCASSLDPVGEQYFGPGTRLTVT.

This clone was observed a few times. This CDR3 is also generated by other DNA sequences in the sample. V gene TRBV30 combines with J gene TRBJ2-2; D not resolved. This CDR3 has 11 residues. Trimming left V 0 bases short and J 7 bases short, with 3 bases between. Germline assignment: CDR1 GTSNPN and CDR2 SVGIG (reference sequence). The CDR3, as DNA: TGTGCCTGGAGTGTAAGCGGGGAGCTGTTTTTT. This translates into CAWSVSGELFF.

The V gene is TRBV4-2, the J gene TRBJ1-6; no clear D. The CDR3 contains 14 residues. V was clipped by 4 bases and J by 8 bases, with 12 bases between them. The germline gives CDR1 LGHNA, CDR2 YNFKEQ. CDR3 in amino acids: CASSRTENYSPLHF. As DNA, the CDR3 is TGTGCCAGCAGCCGAACGGAAAACTATTCACCCCTCCACTTT.

This clone has only a few counts. V usage is TRBV19 and J usage is TRBJ2-1; TRBD2 matches 12 bases. The CDR3 sequence is 15 residues long. Trimming took 6 bases from V and 7 from J; bases not matched to a gene: 7. The germline gives CDR1 LNHDA, CDR2 SQIVND (reference sequence). The CDR3 DNA follows: TGTGCCAGTAGAACGACTAGCGGGAGTCGAAATGAGCAGTTCTTC. Translation: CASRTTSGSRNEQFF.

This clone occurred a few times. The chain employs TRBV30 and TRBJ2-7; D is unclear. CDR1 GTSNPN and CDR2 SVGIG come from the germline V gene (reference sequence). Trimming took off 1 base at V and 3 bases at J, with 4 bases between the two ends. The CDR3 extends over 11 amino acids. The CDR3 loop reads CAWSDGYEQYF. The CDR3 bases are TGTGCCTGGAGTGACGGCTACGAGCAGTACTTC.